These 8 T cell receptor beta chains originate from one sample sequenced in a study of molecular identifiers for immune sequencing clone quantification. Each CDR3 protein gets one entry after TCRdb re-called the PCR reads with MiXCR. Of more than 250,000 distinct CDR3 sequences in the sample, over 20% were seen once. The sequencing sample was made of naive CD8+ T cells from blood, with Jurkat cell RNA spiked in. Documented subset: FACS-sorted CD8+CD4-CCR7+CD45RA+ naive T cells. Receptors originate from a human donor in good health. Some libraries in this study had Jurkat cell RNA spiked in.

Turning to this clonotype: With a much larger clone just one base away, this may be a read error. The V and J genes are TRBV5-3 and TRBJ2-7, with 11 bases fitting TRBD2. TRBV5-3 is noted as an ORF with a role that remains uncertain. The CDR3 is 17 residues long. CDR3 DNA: TGTGCCAGCAGCTGGGGGACTAGCGGCTTTCCCCTGGAGGGGCAGTACTTC. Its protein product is CASSWGTSGFPLEGQYF.

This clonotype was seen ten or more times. The CDR3, as DNA: TGTGCCAGCAGCGCAACCCCCGACAGGGGAGATACGCAGTATTTT. Translated, it gives CASSATPDRGDTQYF. The chain is built from TRBV7-9 and TRBJ2-3; 8 bases are a match to TRBD1. CDR3 length equals 15 residues. Germline CDR1 reads SEHNR; CDR2 reads FQNEAQ (reference sequence). Germline trimming cut 5 bases from V and 5 bases from J; bases unmatched to any gene: 9.

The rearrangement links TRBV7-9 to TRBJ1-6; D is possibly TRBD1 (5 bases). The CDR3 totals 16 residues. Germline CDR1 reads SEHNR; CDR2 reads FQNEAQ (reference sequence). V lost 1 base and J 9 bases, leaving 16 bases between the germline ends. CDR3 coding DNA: TGTGCCAGCAGCTTAGATGCGGGGGTCGGCGGTTCACCCCTCCACTTT. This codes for CASSLDAGVGGSPLHF.

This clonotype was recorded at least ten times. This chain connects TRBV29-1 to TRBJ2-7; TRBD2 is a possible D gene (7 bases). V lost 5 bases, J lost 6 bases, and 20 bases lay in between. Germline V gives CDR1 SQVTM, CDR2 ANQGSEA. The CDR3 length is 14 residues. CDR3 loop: CSVQLGGGPLEQYF. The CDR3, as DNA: TGCAGCGTTCAGCTTGGCGGGGGCCCCCTCGAGCAGTACTTC.

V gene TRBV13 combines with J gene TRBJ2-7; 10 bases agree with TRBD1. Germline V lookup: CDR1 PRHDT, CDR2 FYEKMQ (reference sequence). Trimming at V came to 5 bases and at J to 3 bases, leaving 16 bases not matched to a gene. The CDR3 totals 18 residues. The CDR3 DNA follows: TGTGCCAGCAGCGCGAAGTCGATCTCCGGGACAGGGGACTACGAGCAGTACTTC. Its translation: CASSAKSISGTGDYEQYF.

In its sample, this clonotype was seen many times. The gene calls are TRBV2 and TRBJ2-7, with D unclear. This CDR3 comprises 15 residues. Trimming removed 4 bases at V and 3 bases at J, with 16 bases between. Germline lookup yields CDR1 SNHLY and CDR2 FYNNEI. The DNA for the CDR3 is TGTGCCAGCAGTGCCTTCAGGAGCGAGTACTACGAGCAGTACTTC. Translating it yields CASSAFRSEYYEQYF.

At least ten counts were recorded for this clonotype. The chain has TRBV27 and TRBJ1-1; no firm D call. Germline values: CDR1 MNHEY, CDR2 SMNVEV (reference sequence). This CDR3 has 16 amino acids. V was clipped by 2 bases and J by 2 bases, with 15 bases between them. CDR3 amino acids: CASSLNLRSANTEAFF. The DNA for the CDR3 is TGTGCCAGCAGTTTAAACCTGCGCAGCGCTAACACTGAAGCTTTCTTT.

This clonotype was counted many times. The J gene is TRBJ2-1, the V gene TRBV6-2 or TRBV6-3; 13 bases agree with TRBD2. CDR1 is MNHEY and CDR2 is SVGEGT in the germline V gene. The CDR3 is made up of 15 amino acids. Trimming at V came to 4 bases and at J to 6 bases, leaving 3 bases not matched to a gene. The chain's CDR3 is CASSFGLAGVNEQFF. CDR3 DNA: TGTGCCAGCAGTTTCGGACTAGCGGGGGTCAATGAGCAGTTCTTC.